The rows below give T cell receptor beta chains drawn from one sample of a study of blood T cell repertoires in COVID-19. Clones were read by immunoSEQ multiplex PCR, and TCRdb kept only the in-frame ones, dropping some. The sample lists approximately 94,000 clones; roughly 88% were seen once. Source material: peripheral blood. Receptors were obtained from a man in his sixties with acute or convalescent COVID-19. The CDR3 runs from the conserved cysteine through the conserved F or W. Fields, in order: J gene, clone size, D gene, V gene, CDR3 DNA, CDR3 protein. The D gene is left open where the match is weak. The size of a clone is reported for some rows only, either as once, few or many, or as a class for expanded clones.

TRBJ2-2 | NA | TRBD2 | TRBV7-6 | TGTGCCAGCAGCTTCCTAGCGGGGGGGCCGAGTTCCACCGGGGAGCTGTTTTTT | CASSFLAGGPSSTGELFF
TRBJ2-4 | NA | NA | TRBV28 | TGTGCCAGCAGTTTTTCAGGAGCCAAAAACATTCAGTACTTC | CASSFSGAKNIQYF
TRBJ2-5 | NA | TRBD1 | TRBV6-5 | TGTGCCAGCAACCTCTCGGACAGGGGGGAGACCCAGTACTTC | CASNLSDRGETQYF
TRBJ1-2 | few | NA | TRBV5-6 | TGTGCCAGCAGCCTGGGCCTTAATCCGGGGGACACCTTC | CASSLGLNPGDTF
TRBJ2-1 | NA | TRBD2 | TRBV7-2 | TGTGCCAGCAGCACAGCGGGGGGGCCGGCCAATGAGCAGTTCTTC | CASSTAGGPANEQFF
TRBJ2-1 | NA | NA | TRBV11-3 | TGTGCCAGCAGCTTAGATCTGGCAACACCCTACAATGAGCAGTTCTTC | CASSLDLATPYNEQFF
TRBJ1-3 | NA | TRBD1 | TRBV7-2 | TGTGCCAGCAGCTGGGACAGACGCTCTGGAAACACCATATATTTT | CASSWDRRSGNTIYF
TRBJ1-6 | NA | NA | TRBV28 | TGTGCCAGCAGACCTCAATCGGGGGGGAGAGTTCGTTCACCCCTCCACTTT | CASRPQSGGRVRSPLHF
TRBJ2-5 | once | TRBD2 | TRBV3-1/TRBV3-2 | TGTGCCAGCAGCGTCGGGACTAGCGGGTATGAGACCCAGTACTTC | CASSVGTSGYETQYF
TRBJ1-4 | NA | TRBD1 | TRBV13 | TGTGCCAGCAGCTTCAGGGGGCTCGGGGAAAAACTGTTTTTT | CASSFRGLGEKLFF